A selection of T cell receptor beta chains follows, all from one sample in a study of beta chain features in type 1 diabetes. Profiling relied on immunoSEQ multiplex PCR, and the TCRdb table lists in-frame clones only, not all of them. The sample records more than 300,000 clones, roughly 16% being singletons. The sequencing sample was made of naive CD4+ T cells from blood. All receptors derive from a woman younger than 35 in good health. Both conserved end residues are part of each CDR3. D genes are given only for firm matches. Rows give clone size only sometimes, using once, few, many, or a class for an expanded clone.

CDR3 protein: CASSPNAGAYSYEQYF
CDR3 DNA: TGTGCCAGCTCACCAAACGCAGGGGCGTACTCCTACGAGCAGTACTTC
V gene: TRBV18
CDR3 length: 16
D gene: -
J gene: TRBJ2-7
clone size: few

CDR3 protein: CASSLEADQPQHF
CDR3 DNA: TGTGCCAGCAGCTTAGAAGCGGATCAGCCCCAGCATTTT
V gene: TRBV7-6
CDR3 length: 13
D gene: -
J gene: TRBJ1-5
clone size: -

CDR3 protein: CASRLAGAEQFF
CDR3 DNA: TGTGCCAGCAGACTAGCGGGAGCTGAGCAGTTCTTC
V gene: TRBV7-9
CDR3 length: 12
D gene: TRBD2
J gene: TRBJ2-1
clone size: few

CDR3 protein: CSVEDLPSRRTYEQYF
CDR3 DNA: TGCAGCGTTGAAGATCTGCCGTCCCGGAGGACCTACGAGCAGTACTTC
V gene: TRBV29-1
CDR3 length: 16
D gene: -
J gene: TRBJ2-7
clone size: few

CDR3 protein: CASSFYRGNTGELFF
CDR3 DNA: TGTGCCAGCAGCTTCTACAGGGGGAACACCGGGGAGCTGTTTTTT
V gene: TRBV5-4
CDR3 length: 15
D gene: TRBD1
J gene: TRBJ2-2
clone size: -

CDR3 protein: CASSQDGQGAYGYTF
CDR3 DNA: TGCGCCAGCAGCCAAGATGGACAGGGAGCCTATGGCTACACCTTC
V gene: TRBV4-3
CDR3 length: 15
D gene: TRBD1
J gene: TRBJ1-2
clone size: -

CDR3 protein: CASKNDFENIQYF
CDR3 DNA: TGTGCCAGTAAGAACGACTTTGAAAACATTCAGTACTTC
V gene: TRBV19
CDR3 length: 13
D gene: -
J gene: TRBJ2-4
clone size: few

CDR3 protein: CASSALEGRAGELFF
CDR3 DNA: TGTGCCAGCAGCGCCTTGGAGGGCCGGGCCGGGGAGCTGTTTTTT
V gene: TRBV9
CDR3 length: 15
D gene: -
J gene: TRBJ2-2
clone size: few

CDR3 protein: CASSFTGAPTYGYTF
CDR3 DNA: TGTGCCAGCAGCTTCACAGGGGCTCCTACCTATGGCTACACCTTC
V gene: TRBV6-1
CDR3 length: 15
D gene: TRBD1
J gene: TRBJ1-2
clone size: -

CDR3 protein: CASSTAGRSPMNEQYF
CDR3 DNA: TGTGCCAGCAGCACAGCCGGCAGGTCTCCGATGAACGAGCAGTACTTC
V gene: TRBV7-9
CDR3 length: 16
D gene: -
J gene: TRBJ2-7
clone size: few

CDR3 protein: CASRDSAGANVLTF
CDR3 DNA: TGTGCCAGCAGGGACAGCGCCGGGGCCAACGTCCTGACTTTC
V gene: TRBV28
CDR3 length: 14
D gene: -
J gene: TRBJ2-6
clone size: few

CDR3 protein: CASSSQAGGSADTQYF
CDR3 DNA: TGTGCCAGCAGCTCTCAAGCGGGAGGGAGCGCAGATACGCAGTATTTT
V gene: TRBV11-2
CDR3 length: 16
D gene: TRBD2
J gene: TRBJ2-3
clone size: -

CDR3 protein: CASSESPTPYEQYF
CDR3 DNA: TGTGCCAGCAGCGAATCCCCCACACCCTACGAGCAGTACTTC
V gene: TRBV7-2
CDR3 length: 14
D gene: -
J gene: TRBJ2-7
clone size: -

CDR3 protein: CASSYRGWQGGYNEQFF
CDR3 DNA: TGTGCCAGCAGTTACCGTGGTTGGCAGGGTGGCTACAATGAGCAGTTCTTC
V gene: TRBV2
CDR3 length: 17
D gene: -
J gene: TRBJ2-1
clone size: few

CDR3 protein: CASSQGAPDTQYF
CDR3 DNA: TGCGCCAGCAGCCAAGGAGCGCCAGATACGCAGTATTTT
V gene: TRBV4-1
CDR3 length: 13
D gene: -
J gene: TRBJ2-3
clone size: -

CDR3 protein: CASSWDRVTEAFF
CDR3 DNA: TGTGCCAGCAGTTGGGACAGGGTTACTGAAGCTTTCTTT
V gene: TRBV28
CDR3 length: 13
D gene: TRBD1
J gene: TRBJ1-1
clone size: -

CDR3 protein: CASRPGTGVQRHNEQFF
CDR3 DNA: TGTGCCAGCAGACCCGGGACAGGGGTTCAGAGGCACAATGAGCAGTTCTTC
V gene: TRBV11-2
CDR3 length: 17
D gene: TRBD1
J gene: TRBJ2-1
clone size: few

CDR3 protein: CASSLGLSGGGQETQYF
CDR3 DNA: TGTGCCAGCAGCTTAGGACTTAGCGGGGGGGGCCAAGAGACCCAGTACTTC
V gene: TRBV7-2
CDR3 length: 17
D gene: TRBD2
J gene: TRBJ2-5
clone size: -

CDR3 protein: CAWNRDSDLGTDTQYF
CDR3 DNA: TGTGCCTGGAACCGAGACAGCGACTTAGGCACAGATACGCAGTATTTT
V gene: TRBV30
CDR3 length: 16
D gene: -
J gene: TRBJ2-3
clone size: few

CDR3 protein: CASSLVSSYNEQFF
CDR3 DNA: TGTGCCAGCAGCTTAGTTAGCTCCTACAATGAGCAGTTCTTC
V gene: TRBV7-2
CDR3 length: 14
D gene: -
J gene: TRBJ2-1
clone size: few

CDR3 protein: CASSLQTGALQPQHF
CDR3 DNA: TGTGCCAGCAGTCTACAGACAGGGGCCCTTCAGCCCCAGCATTTT
V gene: TRBV28
CDR3 length: 15
D gene: TRBD1
J gene: TRBJ1-5
clone size: few

CDR3 protein: CASSPNGQYYEKLFF
CDR3 DNA: TGTGCCAGCTCACCAAACGGTCAATATTATGAAAAACTGTTTTTT
V gene: TRBV18
CDR3 length: 15
D gene: -
J gene: TRBJ1-4
clone size: -

CDR3 protein: CASSYRGREKLFF
CDR3 DNA: TGTGCCAGCAGTTACAGGGGCCGAGAAAAACTGTTTTTT
V gene: TRBV6-5
CDR3 length: 13
D gene: -
J gene: TRBJ1-4
clone size: few

CDR3 protein: CASSPIEGTNTEAFF
CDR3 DNA: TGTGCCAGCTCACCAATCGAGGGAACGAACACTGAAGCTTTCTTT
V gene: TRBV18
CDR3 length: 15
D gene: -
J gene: TRBJ1-1
clone size: -

CDR3 protein: CSARQGAYEKLFF
CDR3 DNA: TGCAGCGCAAGACAGGGGGCGTATGAAAAACTGTTTTTT
V gene: TRBV29-1
CDR3 length: 13
D gene: TRBD1
J gene: TRBJ1-4
clone size: -

CDR3 protein: CSVETRREATDTQYF
CDR3 DNA: TGCAGCGTTGAAACGAGGAGGGAGGCCACAGATACGCAGTATTTT
V gene: TRBV29-1
CDR3 length: 15
D gene: -
J gene: TRBJ2-3
clone size: -

CDR3 protein: CASSLDYVEQYF
CDR3 DNA: TGCGCCAGCAGCTTAGACTACGTCGAGCAGTACTTC
V gene: TRBV5-1
CDR3 length: 12
D gene: -
J gene: TRBJ2-7
clone size: -

CDR3 protein: CSVDLPRDPNEQFF
CDR3 DNA: TGCAGCGTTGATCTCCCACGGGATCCAAATGAGCAGTTCTTC
V gene: TRBV29-1
CDR3 length: 14
D gene: -
J gene: TRBJ2-1
clone size: -

CDR3 protein: CASSFSGDEQYF
CDR3 DNA: TGTGCCAGCAGCTTTTCAGGTGACGAGCAGTACTTC
V gene: TRBV7-2
CDR3 length: 12
D gene: -
J gene: TRBJ2-7
clone size: few

CDR3 protein: CSVVWQGAAYGYTF
CDR3 DNA: TGCAGCGTTGTTTGGCAGGGGGCGGCCTATGGCTACACCTTC
V gene: TRBV29-1
CDR3 length: 14
D gene: TRBD1
J gene: TRBJ1-2
clone size: -

CDR3 protein: CASSQRQANTEAFF
CDR3 DNA: TGTGCCAGCAGCCAAAGACAGGCGAACACTGAAGCTTTCTTT
V gene: TRBV14
CDR3 length: 14
D gene: -
J gene: TRBJ1-1
clone size: -

CDR3 protein: CASETGTSGLGNEQFF
CDR3 DNA: TGCGCCAGCGAGACCGGGACTAGCGGTTTGGGGAATGAGCAGTTCTTC
V gene: TRBV5-1
CDR3 length: 16
D gene: TRBD2
J gene: TRBJ2-1
clone size: -

CDR3 protein: CASSPFLPGSGANVLTF
CDR3 DNA: TGTGCCAGCAGTCCCTTTCTGCCGGGGTCTGGGGCCAACGTCCTGACTTTC
V gene: TRBV28
CDR3 length: 17
D gene: -
J gene: TRBJ2-6
clone size: -

CDR3 protein: CASSLLGYEQYF
CDR3 DNA: TGTGCCAGCAGTTTACTAGGCTACGAGCAGTACTTC
V gene: TRBV28
CDR3 length: 12
D gene: -
J gene: TRBJ2-7
clone size: few

CDR3 protein: CATSGFPSYEQYF
CDR3 DNA: TGTGCGACTAGCGGTTTCCCCTCCTACGAGCAGTACTTC
V gene: TRBV28
CDR3 length: 13
D gene: TRBD2
J gene: TRBJ2-7
clone size: -

CDR3 protein: CASRSQGAGGANVLTF
CDR3 DNA: TGTGCCAGCAGATCGCAGGGGGCTGGTGGGGCCAACGTCCTGACTTTC
V gene: TRBV28
CDR3 length: 16
D gene: TRBD1
J gene: TRBJ2-6
clone size: few

CDR3 protein: CASSLGSSGGHQETQYF
CDR3 DNA: TGTGCCAGCAGCTTAGGGTCTAGCGGGGGACACCAAGAGACCCAGTACTTC
V gene: TRBV7-9
CDR3 length: 17
D gene: TRBD2
J gene: TRBJ2-5
clone size: -

CDR3 protein: CASSLVSVGLEQFF
CDR3 DNA: TGTGCCAGCAGCTTAGTGAGTGTCGGTCTTGAGCAGTTCTTC
V gene: TRBV7-2
CDR3 length: 14
D gene: -
J gene: TRBJ2-1
clone size: few

CDR3 protein: CASSLLFAGGPTYEQYF
CDR3 DNA: TGTGCCAGCAGTTTACTTTTTGCGGGAGGGCCAACCTACGAGCAGTACTTC
V gene: TRBV28
CDR3 length: 17
D gene: TRBD2
J gene: TRBJ2-7
clone size: few

CDR3 protein: CAGSQRFGETQYF
CDR3 DNA: TGTGCCGGATCACAGCGGTTCGGAGAGACCCAGTACTTC
V gene: TRBV30
CDR3 length: 13
D gene: -
J gene: TRBJ2-5
clone size: few

CDR3 protein: CASSLSINDDGNEQFF
CDR3 DNA: TGTGCCAGCAGTTTATCGATAAACGACGACGGGAATGAGCAGTTCTTC
V gene: TRBV27
CDR3 length: 16
D gene: -
J gene: TRBJ2-1
clone size: -

CDR3 protein: CASSVSGVVNQETQYF
CDR3 DNA: TGTGCCAGCAGCGTATCCGGGGTGGTTAACCAAGAGACCCAGTACTTC
V gene: TRBV9
CDR3 length: 16
D gene: -
J gene: TRBJ2-5
clone size: few

CDR3 protein: CSVSGTVLIEQYF
CDR3 DNA: TGCAGCGTTTCCGGGACAGTCCTAATCGAGCAGTACTTC
V gene: TRBV29-1
CDR3 length: 13
D gene: TRBD1
J gene: TRBJ2-7
clone size: few

CDR3 protein: CASSRDSNYGYTF
CDR3 DNA: TGTGCCAGCAGCCGGGACAGCAACTATGGCTACACCTTC
V gene: TRBV11-2
CDR3 length: 13
D gene: TRBD1
J gene: TRBJ1-2
clone size: -

CDR3 protein: CASSRGAGNNQPQHF
CDR3 DNA: TGTGCCAGCAGTCGGGGGGCAGGGAACAATCAGCCCCAGCATTTT
V gene: TRBV28
CDR3 length: 15
D gene: -
J gene: TRBJ1-5
clone size: -

CDR3 protein: CASSQDQNANYGYTF
CDR3 DNA: TGCGCCAGCAGCCAAGATCAGAATGCTAACTATGGCTACACCTTC
V gene: TRBV4-3
CDR3 length: 15
D gene: -
J gene: TRBJ1-2
clone size: -

CDR3 protein: CSVDQGGQETQYF
CDR3 DNA: TGCAGCGTTGATCAGGGGGGACAAGAGACCCAGTACTTC
V gene: TRBV29-1
CDR3 length: 13
D gene: -
J gene: TRBJ2-5
clone size: -

CDR3 protein: CASSQTSLTDTQYF
CDR3 DNA: TGTGCCAGCAGCCAAACTAGTCTCACAGATACGCAGTATTTT
V gene: TRBV4-2
CDR3 length: 14
D gene: -
J gene: TRBJ2-3
clone size: -

CDR3 protein: CASSLDQAEANYGYTF
CDR3 DNA: TGCGCCAGCAGCTTGGACCAGGCCGAAGCTAACTATGGCTACACCTTC
V gene: TRBV5-1
CDR3 length: 16
D gene: -
J gene: TRBJ1-2
clone size: few

CDR3 protein: CSVEISRNYGYTF
CDR3 DNA: TGCAGCGTTGAAATAAGTCGGAACTATGGCTACACCTTC
V gene: TRBV29-1
CDR3 length: 13
D gene: -
J gene: TRBJ1-2
clone size: few

CDR3 protein: CASSRTENTEAFF
CDR3 DNA: TGTGCCAGCTCAAGGACAGAGAACACTGAAGCTTTCTTT
V gene: TRBV18
CDR3 length: 13
D gene: -
J gene: TRBJ1-1
clone size: few

CDR3 protein: CAWSVPGLADSTGELFF
CDR3 DNA: TGTGCCTGGAGTGTCCCGGGACTAGCGGACTCCACCGGGGAGCTGTTTTTT
V gene: TRBV30
CDR3 length: 17
D gene: TRBD2
J gene: TRBJ2-2
clone size: -

CDR3 protein: CATSRDRLASGQETQYF
CDR3 DNA: TGTGCCACCAGCAGAGATCGCTTGGCTAGCGGCCAAGAGACCCAGTACTTC
V gene: TRBV15
CDR3 length: 17
D gene: TRBD2
J gene: TRBJ2-5
clone size: -

CDR3 protein: CASSSQGLYTEAFF
CDR3 DNA: TGTGCCAGCAGCTCCCAGGGTTTGTACACTGAAGCTTTCTTT
V gene: TRBV7-2
CDR3 length: 14
D gene: -
J gene: TRBJ1-1
clone size: -

CDR3 protein: CASSLIPTSGYNEQFF
CDR3 DNA: TGTGCCAGCAGCTTAATTCCGACTAGCGGTTACAATGAGCAGTTCTTC
V gene: TRBV11-2
CDR3 length: 16
D gene: TRBD2
J gene: TRBJ2-1
clone size: -

CDR3 protein: CASSNRGIVGSYEQYF
CDR3 DNA: TGTGCCAGCAGCAATAGAGGGATAGTGGGCTCCTACGAGCAGTACTTC
V gene: TRBV21-1
CDR3 length: 16
D gene: -
J gene: TRBJ2-7
clone size: -

CDR3 protein: CASRSGGADGYTF
CDR3 DNA: TGTGCCAGCAGATCAGGGGGCGCGGATGGCTACACCTTC
V gene: TRBV28
CDR3 length: 13
D gene: TRBD1
J gene: TRBJ1-2
clone size: few